These 4 T cell receptor beta chains originate from one sample sequenced in a study of human T cells and chemical hapten exposure. Time point indicated: healthy volunteer bleed at 2 weeks. Whole blood that had not been fractionated was the source of extracted total RNA. TCRdb independently ran MiXCR on the RACE reads; one entry per CDR3 protein. The sample holds some 93,000 distinct CDR3 sequences, roughly 8.5% seen once. Material: whole blood. The receptors derive from a female donor in good health. Some clones in this sample may be carry-over from other donors' samples.

This clonotype occurred many times. The V and J genes are TRBV28 and TRBJ1-4; no firm D call. Germline lookup yields CDR1 MDHEN and CDR2 SYDVKM. The CDR3 is 15 amino acids. V lost 3 bases and J lost 8, with 16 bases in between. Here the CDR3 reads CASSLVRQQGEKLFF. In nucleotides, the CDR3 is TGTGCCAGCAGTTTGGTCCGGCAGCAAGGGGAAAAACTGTTTTTT.

The sample holds a few counts of this clonotype. V and J are TRBV20-1 and TRBJ2-3; D might be TRBD1 (6 bases). Between the trimmed V and J ends, which lost 0 bases and 2 bases, there was a span of 9 bases. The CDR3 loop spans 14 amino acids. Germline V CDR1 and CDR2: DFQATT, SNEGSKA (reference sequence). CDR3 residues: CSARDRGPTDTQYF. CDR3 bases: TGCAGTGCTAGAGACAGGGGCCCCACAGATACGCAGTATTTT.

The chain joins TRBV12-3 or TRBV12-4 to TRBJ2-3; TRBD1 matches at 7 bases. The CDR3 loop spans 13 amino acids. With 3 bases clipped from V and 4 bases from J, the junction kept 1 base outside the gene matches. The chain's CDR3 is CASSFDRADTQYF. The DNA for the CDR3 is TGTGCCAGCAGTTTCGACAGGGCAGATACGCAGTATTTT.

The chain joins TRBV11-2 to TRBJ2-1; tentatively, D is TRBD1 or TRBD2 (6 bases each). Trimming stripped 1 base from V and 5 bases from J, with 18 bases between. This CDR3 comprises 17 residues. Looked up from germline, CDR1 is SGHAT and CDR2 is FQNNGV. CDR3 DNA sequence: TGTGCCAGCAGCTTAGTGGTTCGGGGGCCAAGGGACAATGAGCAGTTCTTC. Translated, it gives CASSLVVRGPRDNEQFF. The entire variable domain, with the rest obtained from reference TRBV11-2 and TRBJ2-1, is as follows: EAGVAQSPRYKIIEKRQSVAFWCNPISGHATLYWYQQILGQGPKLLIQFQNNGVVDDSQLPKDRFSAERLKGVDSTLKIQPAKLEDSAVYLCASSLVVRGPRDNEQFFGPGTRLTVL.